The 11 T cell receptor beta chains given below trace back to one sample, sequenced in a study of spatial heterogeneity in lung cancer. Via MiXCR, TCRdb re-called the 5' RACE reads, giving one row per CDR3 protein. In the table there are around 60,000 distinct CDR3 sequences, 8% to 9% of which are singletons. As to time point: sample taken at primary tumor resection. The study sequenced unsorted whole RNA from tumor, nontumor lung or frozen PBMC. The sequences come from PBMCs, collected at surgery. These receptors all come from a female donor with early-stage non-small cell lung cancer.

This clonotype was recorded many times. The CDR3, as DNA: TGTGCCAGCAGTTTAGGTGGAGTAAATCAGCCCCAGCATTTT. Translation gives CASSLGGVNQPQHF. The chain employs TRBV12-3 or TRBV12-4 and TRBJ1-5, with unresolved D. The CDR3 is 14 residues long. Trimming cost V 1 base and J 4 bases, with 8 bases left between them.

This clonotype was counted a few times. The CDR3 region has the DNA TGTGCCAGTAGAACGGGGGCAGATACGCAGTATTTT. This codes for CASRTGADTQYF. V is TRBV19 and J is TRBJ2-3; possible D gene TRBD2, 6 bases. Looked up from germline, CDR1 is LNHDA and CDR2 is SQIVND (reference sequence). The CDR3 contains 12 residues. With 6 bases removed from V and 4 bases from J, the gap between germline ends came to 8 bases.

This clonotype was picked up a small number of times. V and J are TRBV27 and TRBJ2-1; TRBD2 aligns across 9 bases. Losses at the gene ends were 6 bases for V and 7 bases for J; bases not matched to a gene: 13. The CDR3 has 16 residues. CDR1 MNHEY and CDR2 SMNVEV come from the germline V gene (reference sequence). CDR3: CASSPLRGGLQNEQFF. The CDR3 coding sequence is TGTGCCAGCAGCCCCCTGCGGGGGGGGCTTCAGAATGAGCAGTTCTTC.

This clonotype was observed at least ten times. This sequence joins TRBV5-1 and TRBJ2-1; 10 positions match TRBD2. V was pared by 0 bases and J by 4 bases, with 4 bases of the junction left unmatched. The CDR3 is made up of 16 amino acids. Per germline, CDR1 SGHRS and CDR2 YFSETQ. The CDR3: CASSLGLAGVYNEQFF. In DNA, the CDR3 is TGCGCCAGCAGCTTGGGGCTAGCGGGAGTGTACAATGAGCAGTTCTTC.

This clonotype has just a few counts. The rearrangement uses TRBV3-1 and TRBJ2-5; 10 bases are shared with TRBD2. This CDR3 has 17 amino acids. Trimming cost V 5 bases and J 5 bases; bases outside gene matches: 14. Germline CDR1 is LGHDT and CDR2 is YNNKEL (reference sequence). As DNA, the CDR3 is TGTGCCAGCAGCTCGATTCTGGGAGCGGGAGGGATGGAGACCCAGTACTTC. Protein: CASSSILGAGGMETQYF.

Ten or more counts support this clonotype. The rearrangement uses TRBV28 and TRBJ2-5; D may match TRBD1 or TRBD2 (5 bases each). In germline, CDR1 is MDHEN, CDR2 SYDVKM. This CDR3 is 12 amino acids long. V was shortened by 11 bases and J by 2 bases, with 12 bases between the two germline ends. The CDR3 sequence is CALGDQQETQYF. As DNA, the CDR3 is TGTGCCCTGGGGGACCAGCAAGAGACCCAGTACTTC.

The rearrangement links TRBV6-1 to TRBJ2-1; possible D gene TRBD2, 6 bases. This CDR3 spans 13 amino acids. Trimming took off 6 bases at V and 4 bases at J, with 10 bases between the two ends. Germline CDR1 and CDR2: MNHNS and SASEGT. This CDR3 is CASSVTSYNEQFF. The CDR3 bases are TGTGCCAGCAGCGTGACTAGTTACAATGAGCAGTTCTTC.

This clonotype was seen more than once but under ten times. CDR3 sequence: CASSQGSMSSTDTQYF. The DNA of the CDR3 is TGTGCCAGCAGCCAAGGATCGATGTCTAGCACAGATACGCAGTATTTT. V and J are TRBV3-1 and TRBJ2-3; D not resolved. Trimming took off 1 base at V and 0 bases at J, with 11 bases between the two ends. This CDR3 contains 16 residues. CDR1 and CDR2 (germline): LGHDT, YNNKEL (reference sequence).

At least ten counts were recorded for this clonotype. V gene TRBV6-2 or TRBV6-3 combines with J gene TRBJ1-5; D gene unclear. Trimming pared 2 bases from V and 4 bases from J, leaving 6 bases between. The germline gives CDR1 MNHEY, CDR2 SVGEGT. CDR3 length: 13 amino acids. CDR3 loop: CASSYVVNQPQHF. The CDR3, as DNA: TGTGCCAGCAGTTACGTGGTTAATCAGCCCCAGCATTTT.

J is TRBJ1-1 and V is TRBV12-5; 8 nucleotides match TRBD1. The junction had 16 bases not matched to a gene; V was cut back by 5 bases and J by 5 bases. Germline CDR1 and CDR2: LGHNT and FRNRAP. This CDR3 spans 17 amino acids. The CDR3 DNA follows: TGTGCTAGTGGTGGACAGGGATGGGGTTTTGAACGAACTGAAGCTTTCTTT. Protein: CASGGQGWGFERTEAFF.

Ten or more counts support this clonotype. J is TRBJ2-1 and V is TRBV7-2, with no clear D. This CDR3 has 15 amino acids. CDR1 is SGHTA and CDR2 is FQGNSA in the germline V gene. Trimming stripped 3 bases from V and 1 base from J, with 10 bases between. Written as DNA, the CDR3 is TGTGCCAGCAGCTTCCTAGGCGCTTCCTACAATGAGCAGTTCTTC. Protein product: CASSFLGASYNEQFF.